This T cell receptor (beta chain) was sequenced during a study of T cell responses to AZD1222 COVID-19 vaccine (dated by TCRdb to 2020 to 2022). About the investigation overall: AZD1222 recipients given second doses at about 4 weeks or at about 12 weeks were pooled, since spike-specific TCR depth and breadth were not found to differ between the two schedules. A total of 233 trial participants underwent TCR sequencing, of whom about 210 received two doses of AZD1222 and about 26 received two doses of the MenACWY control vaccine. Trial participants were enrolled by age into 18-55, 56-69 and 70-plus year subgroups, with about 150, 28 and 57 TCR-sequenced participants respectively.

About this clone itself: The target of this receptor is not known. No base quality values were provided; no much bigger clone lies one nucleotide off.

What the research found in general, with its limitations: Participants were mostly white British and included more females than males, and it was suggested by the authors that clonal diversity may have been underestimated. After two AZD1222 doses, both the breadth and the depth of spike-specific TCRs were significantly higher than at day 0 and than in MenACWY recipients. The whole spike protein was spanned by vaccine-associated CD4 TCRs, and dominant responses were seen in regions 160-218 and 743-854. Reportedly, almost half of the unique spike-specific TCRs recognized epitopes lying outside the regions that are mutated in the B.1.351 and B.1.1.7 variants. Conclusions about previously exposed vaccinees were limited because only a handful of AZD1222 recipients were SARS-CoV-2 seropositive at baseline. In the small 56-69-year group, the increase in depth fell short of significance, most likely because of low power. Because no day 14 peak-response samples were available, the repertoires could be characterized only after the peak T cell response.

The CDR3 regions of human TCRbeta chains were subjected to immunosequencing. As for the authors' bioinformatics: Repertoire TCRs were matched against a reference library of SARS-CoV-2-specific TCRs generated with the MIRA antigen-specificity platform. Breadth was defined as the fraction of unique TCRs that were SARS-CoV-2-associated. Depth was defined as the fraction of total T cells that were SARS-CoV-2-associated. Using the MIRA data, every spike-specific TCR was mapped to the spike region that the TCR reacted to and assigned to either a CD4 or a CD8 class. Log10-transformed breadth and depth values were compared by one-way ANOVA with Sidak's multiple comparisons tests. The clones in this table, taken by TCRdb from immuneACCESS, are in-frame only. Not every clone is retained; where verified, under half of the shortfall comes from an unresolved V gene, and the cause of the rest is unknown. Clone size and V and J calls were adopted from that table, with D and trimming inferred from the DNA. Within this sample are about 150,000 clones, with approximately 83% of them counted one time only. Jointly, the top ten make up 8% of the sample.

The sample's time point label, decoded: baseline before first vaccination. Samples from vaccinated people were obtained from the UK trials COV001 and COV002, which included a single-blind randomized controlled phase 2/3 trial of AZD1222 (ChAdOx1 nCoV-19) in healthy adults. For TCRbeta chain sequencing, PBMC samples were collected from trial participants at day 0 and at day 28 after the second dose. The receptor's source is an adult in good health. Sequences were derived from peripheral blood, sampled on day 0 of AZD1222 vaccination.

CDR3 region: CASSFITGGPYEQYF. The DNA reads TGTGCCAGCAGTTTTATAACGGGGGGGCCCTACGAGCAGTACTTC. The V and J segments used are TRBV27 and TRBJ2-7, with 8 central nucleotides matching TRBD2. Looking up the germline V gene (reference sequence) yields CDR1 MNHEY and CDR2 SMNVEV. Measured from the cysteine to the phenylalanine, the CDR3 is 15 residues long. The read is trimmed to its CDR3 DNA, 45 bases read in frame from base 1. Trimmed from V: 3 bases; trimmed from J: 2 bases; junction bases lacking a gene match: 6.